This is a list of T cell receptor beta chains from one sample in a study of follicular helper T cells after annual influenza vaccination. Profiling relied on immunoSEQ multiplex PCR, and the TCRdb table lists in-frame clones only, not all of them. The data hold 8,500 to 9,000 clones, with approximately 83% observed a single time. The material sequenced was CXCR5+ CD38- circulating T follicular helper cells from blood, taken 7 days after influenza vaccination. Every receptor here comes from an adult who received the influenza vaccine. Both conserved end residues are part of each CDR3. D genes are given only for firm matches. Expanded clones are given a class, and other clones once, few, many or no size at all.

DNA: TGTGCCAGCAGTTTATCGACATCCCCGGTGGGGCGACACTCCTACGAGCAGTACTTC
CDR3: CASSLSTSPVGRHSYEQYF
J: TRBJ2-7
D: .
size: .
V: TRBV27

DNA: TGTGCCAGCAGTGAGCCTCCGGGCTATGGCTACACCTTC
CDR3: CASSEPPGYGYTF
J: TRBJ1-2
D: .
size: few
V: TRBV6-1

DNA: TGTGCCAGCAGGGGGGGACTAGCGGGAGGGGCTGATACGCAGTATTTT
CDR3: CASRGGLAGGADTQYF
J: TRBJ2-3
D: TRBD2
size: .
V: TRBV27

DNA: TGTGCCAGCAGCGTTGGGGGGAGAGGTGAGCAGTTCTTC
CDR3: CASSVGGRGEQFF
J: TRBJ2-1
D: .
size: .
V: TRBV9

DNA: TGTGCCAGCAGCTTAGAATCTCAGGTCAATCAGCCCCAGCATTTT
CDR3: CASSLESQVNQPQHF
J: TRBJ1-5
D: .
size: few
V: TRBV7-2

DNA: TGTGCCAGCAGCCGTCCGGGACAAAACTACGAGCAGTACTTC
CDR3: CASSRPGQNYEQYF
J: TRBJ2-7
D: .
size: .
V: TRBV5-8

DNA: TGTGCCAGCAGGAGACAGGTGGGAACCTACGAGCAGTACTTC
CDR3: CASRRQVGTYEQYF
J: TRBJ2-7
D: .
size: few
V: TRBV28

DNA: TGTGCCAGTAGCCAGGGGGGCGAGACCCAGTACTTC
CDR3: CASSQGGETQYF
J: TRBJ2-5
D: .
size: once
V: TRBV19

DNA: TGTGCCAGCAGCTTAACGTTGGGGAACACTGAAGCTTTCTTT
CDR3: CASSLTLGNTEAFF
J: TRBJ1-1
D: .
size: .
V: TRBV7-2

DNA: TGTGCCAGCAGCTCTCTAGCGGGGGGCTACAATGAGCAGTTCTTC
CDR3: CASSSLAGGYNEQFF
J: TRBJ2-1
D: TRBD2
size: .
V: TRBV7-2

DNA: TGTGCCAGCAGTTCTCAGGTGGGGTATGGCTACACCTTC
CDR3: CASSSQVGYGYTF
J: TRBJ1-2
D: .
size: .
V: TRBV28

DNA: TGTGCCAGTAGTGTTTCGCCCGGGGGCACCGGGGAGCTGTTTTTT
CDR3: CASSVSPGGTGELFF
J: TRBJ2-2
D: .
size: .
V: TRBV19